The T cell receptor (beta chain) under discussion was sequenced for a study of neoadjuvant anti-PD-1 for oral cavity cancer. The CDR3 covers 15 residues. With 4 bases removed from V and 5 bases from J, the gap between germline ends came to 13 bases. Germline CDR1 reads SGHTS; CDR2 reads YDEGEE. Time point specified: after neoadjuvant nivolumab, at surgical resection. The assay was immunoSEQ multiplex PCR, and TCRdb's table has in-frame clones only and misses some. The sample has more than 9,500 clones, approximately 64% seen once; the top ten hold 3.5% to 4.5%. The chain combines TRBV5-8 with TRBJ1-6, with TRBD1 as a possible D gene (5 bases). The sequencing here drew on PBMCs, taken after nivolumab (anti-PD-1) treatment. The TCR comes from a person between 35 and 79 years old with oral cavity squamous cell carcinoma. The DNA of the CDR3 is TGTGCCAGCAGCGGCGGGACGGTAAATAATTCACCCCTCCACTTT. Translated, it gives CASSGGTVNNSPLHF.